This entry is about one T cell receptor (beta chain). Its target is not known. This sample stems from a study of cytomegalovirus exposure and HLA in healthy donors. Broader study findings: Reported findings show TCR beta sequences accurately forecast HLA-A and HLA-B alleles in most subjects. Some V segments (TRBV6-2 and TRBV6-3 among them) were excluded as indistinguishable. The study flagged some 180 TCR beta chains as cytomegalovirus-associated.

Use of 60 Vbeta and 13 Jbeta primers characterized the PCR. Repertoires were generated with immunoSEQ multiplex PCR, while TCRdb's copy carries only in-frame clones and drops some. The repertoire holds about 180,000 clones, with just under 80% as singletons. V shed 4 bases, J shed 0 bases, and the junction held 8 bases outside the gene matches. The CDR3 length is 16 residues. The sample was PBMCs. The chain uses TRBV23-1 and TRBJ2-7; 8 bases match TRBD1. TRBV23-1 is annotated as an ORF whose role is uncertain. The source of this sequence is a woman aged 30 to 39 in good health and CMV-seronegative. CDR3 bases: TGCGCCAGCAGTCGGGACAAGACAGGGGACTCCTACGAGCAGTACTTC. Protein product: CASSRDKTGDSYEQYF.